This T cell receptor (beta chain) was sequenced in a study of blood T cell repertoires in COVID-19 (dated by TCRdb to between 2020 and 2021). Background for the entire study: Samples from collaborators originated in the United States, Italy and Spain and spanned both the acute and convalescent phases of COVID-19. Where available, HLA class I and class II types were obtained from metadata supplied by the sample provider rather than from assay-based typing. A freely available public database, intended as a resource for researchers studying the immune response to SARS-CoV-2, is where the repertoires were released. Subjects who had been exposed to COVID-19, were actively infected with it, or had recovered from it provided the deeply sampled blood TCRbeta repertoires that made up the dataset. The sample metadata nearly always contained a de-identified subject ID, COVID-19 status, age in years and sex. The prospective study material was composed of cDNA or gDNA derived from T cells, B-cell-depleted T cells, or PBMCs. Samples came from the ongoing ImmuneRACE study (first 160 participants) plus 1,254 subjects from 6 global collaborators. Findings and caveats that apply to the study as a whole: How much clinical and demographic metadata was included differed by source and by participant, and the metadata was provided uncurated.

TCRbeta CDR3 regions were amplified from genomic DNA using the immunoSEQ Assay, a bias-controlled multiplex PCR. As for the original processing: Within the assay, amplification of reference gene primers was used to estimate how many nucleated cells each sample contained. Sequence reads were collapsed and filtered to measure the absolute abundance of every unique TCRbeta CDR3 rearrangement. For each sample, productive Simpson clonality was calculated as the square root of Simpson's diversity index over productive rearrangements. TCRdb re-hosts the immuneACCESS table, in-frame sequences only. Its copies lack some clones; in the studies checked, an unresolved V gene accounts for under half of them, and the cause for the rest is not known. V, J and clone size reflect that table, while D and trimming were determined from the DNA. The sample records some 360,000 clones, around nine tenths of which are singletons. Jointly, the top ten make up approximately 1% of the sample.

Participants in the prospective study were aged 18 to 89 years, lived in about two dozen United States geographic areas, and enrolled through a virtual design. In the prospective study, participants were assigned to cohorts based on the clinical history participants reported in a screening survey and a study questionnaire. Exposed participants had been in contact, within 2 weeks of entering the study, with a person who had a PCR-confirmed or clinician-diagnosed case of COVID-19. In the prospective study, whole blood, serum and a nasopharyngeal or oropharyngeal swab were collected from each participant by mobile phlebotomists. Participants in the prospective study had the option to provide additional blood draws and questionnaires over an approximately two-month period. Blood samples from the prospective study were shipped frozen or at room temperature prior to DNA extraction. The CDR3 numbers 15 residues from cysteine through phenylalanine. The only DNA kept is the CDR3, 45 bases in frame from the first base. CDR1 is given as SGHNT and CDR2 as YENEEA, both from the germline V gene. Between the V and J ends, shortened by 0 bases and 8 bases respectively, the junction contains 14 bases.

On this clone itself: There is no known antigen for this receptor. No base quality information exists; no much larger clone differs at one position.

Sequencing was carried out using PBMCs or T cells enriched from blood (not recorded which). This chain joins TRBV11-3 to TRBJ1-3; the D gene is perhaps TRBD1, on 5 matching bases. This clonotype was obtained from a woman aged 30 to 39 who had been exposed to COVID-19. The DNA reads as follows: TGTGCCAGCAGCTTAGATGGGGCTAACGTGGACACCATATATTTT. Its product reads: CASSLDGANVDTIYF. The CDR3, completed at both ends by the reference TRBV11-3 and TRBJ1-3 genes, gives the full variable domain EAGVVQSPRYKIIEKKQPVAFWCNPISGHNTLYWYLQNLGQGPELLIRYENEEAVDDSQLPKDRFSAERLKGVDSTLKIQPAELGDSAVYLCASSLDGANVDTIYFGEGSWLTVV.